What follows is one T cell receptor (beta chain) and its context. This CDR3 spans 14 amino acids. Germline loops: CDR1 SEHNR, CDR2 FQNEAQ (reference sequence). The V and J ends lost 10 bases and 3 bases respectively, with 18 bases between them. This sample is part of a study of beta chain features in type 1 diabetes. The whole isolated RNA underwent reverse transcription, so sequencing captured expressed TCRB transcripts. Assay used: immunoSEQ multiplex PCR; TCRdb lists only in-frame clones, some missing. The sample yields 350,000 or so clones, roughly a fifth seen once. This sequence originates from a woman aged 18 to 35 in good health. Sequencing was done on a sample of naive CD4+ T cells from blood. The gene calls are TRBV7-9 and TRBJ1-1; D possibly corresponds to TRBD1 (5 bases). The CDR3 region has the DNA TGTGCCACCCGACCCTTAGGGGAGGACACTGAAGCTTTCTTT. Translated: CATRPLGEDTEAFF.